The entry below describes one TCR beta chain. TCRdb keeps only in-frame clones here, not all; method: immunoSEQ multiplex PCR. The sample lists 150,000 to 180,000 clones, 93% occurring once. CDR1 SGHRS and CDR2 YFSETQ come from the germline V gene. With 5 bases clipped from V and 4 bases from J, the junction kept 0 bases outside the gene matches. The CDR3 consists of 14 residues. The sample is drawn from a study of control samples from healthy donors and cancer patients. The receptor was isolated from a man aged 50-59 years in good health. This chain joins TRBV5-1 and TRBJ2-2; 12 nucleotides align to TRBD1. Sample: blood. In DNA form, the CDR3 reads TGCGCCAGCAGGGGACAGGGGGCCACCGGGGAGCTGTTTTTT. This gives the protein CASRGQGATGELFF.